The entry below describes one TCR beta chain. Its antigen is not known. This entry belongs to a study of T-cell reconstitution after alpha-beta-depleted transplantation in children. The CDR3 has 14 residues. Deletions cut 2 bases from V and 4 bases from J, with 14 bases between. CDR1 DFQATT and CDR2 SNEGSKA come from the germline V gene (reference sequence). Study-wide findings and caveats: Surviving recipient T cells and thymic progenitors underlay high day-60 TCRbeta diversity in some patients. The study reportedly traced alpha-beta T cells about two months after transplant to several hundred expanded graft clones.

Unique molecular identifiers tagged the TCRbeta library. Via MiXCR, TCRdb re-called the PCR reads, giving one row per CDR3 protein. The profile shows 750,000 to 950,000 distinct CDR3 sequences, roughly 15% of them singletons. The source of this sequence is a male patient aged 10-17 years who had a stem cell transplant for acute lymphoblastic leukemia, so the T cells may come from the graft donor. The sample in question was PBMCs, mostly from graft donor cells, obtained 360 days after TCRalphabeta/CD19-depleted stem cell transplant. This rearrangement joins TRBV20-1 to TRBJ1-2, with D hard to call. The CDR3 loop reads CSARTFGKSYGYTF. The CDR3 bases are TGCAGTGCTAGAACTTTCGGGAAAAGCTATGGCTACACCTTC.